The subject of this entry is one T cell receptor beta chain. What it binds is not known. This CDR3 contains 14 residues. Germline CDR1 SEHNR, CDR2 FQNEAQ (reference sequence). The germline V and J ends were trimmed by 5 bases and 8 bases, with 15 bases remaining between them. CD8 cells classed as naive were CD45RO-negative and positively selected for CCR7, excluding terminally differentiated effector memory CD45RA+ cells. The source of the sample is a study of shared clonotypes between healthy human individuals. Across the whole study: Two women and three men aged 18 to 49 served as donors. General study results and limits: Blood was the only sampled material, and tissue repertoires likely differ. Estimated clonotype richness was generally higher in naive than memory subsets.

Assay: immunoSEQ multiplex PCR; the TCRdb copy retains only in-frame clones and omits some. The profile shows some 2 million clones, about 95% of them singletons. The sequenced sample was naive CD8+ T cells sorted from blood. V usage is TRBV7-9 and J usage is TRBJ1-4; D unresolved. This receptor was taken from a man between 18 and 35 years old in good health. The CDR3 loop reads CASSPWVGNEKLFF. The CDR3 bases are TGTGCCAGCAGCCCCTGGGTCGGGAACGAAAAACTGTTTTTT.